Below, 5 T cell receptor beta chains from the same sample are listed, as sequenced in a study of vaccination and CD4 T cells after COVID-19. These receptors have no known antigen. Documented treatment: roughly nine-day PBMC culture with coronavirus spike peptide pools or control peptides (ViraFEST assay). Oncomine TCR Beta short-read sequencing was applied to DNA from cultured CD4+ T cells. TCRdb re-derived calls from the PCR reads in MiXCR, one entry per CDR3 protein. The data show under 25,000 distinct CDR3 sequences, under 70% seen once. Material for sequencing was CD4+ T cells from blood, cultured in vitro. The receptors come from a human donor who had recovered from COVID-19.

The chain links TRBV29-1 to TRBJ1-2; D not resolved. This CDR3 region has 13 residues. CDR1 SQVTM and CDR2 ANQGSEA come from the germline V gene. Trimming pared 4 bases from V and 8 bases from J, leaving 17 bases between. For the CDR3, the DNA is TGCAGCGTTGCCCCTTTGATGCTGGGGGGCTACACCTTC. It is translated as CSVAPLMLGGYTF.

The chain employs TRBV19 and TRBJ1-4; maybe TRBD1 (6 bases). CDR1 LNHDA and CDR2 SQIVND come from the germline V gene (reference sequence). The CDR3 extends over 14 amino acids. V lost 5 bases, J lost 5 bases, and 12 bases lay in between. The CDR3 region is CASSSDRWNEKLFF. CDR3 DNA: TGTGCCAGTAGTTCCGACAGGTGGAATGAAAAACTGTTTTTT.

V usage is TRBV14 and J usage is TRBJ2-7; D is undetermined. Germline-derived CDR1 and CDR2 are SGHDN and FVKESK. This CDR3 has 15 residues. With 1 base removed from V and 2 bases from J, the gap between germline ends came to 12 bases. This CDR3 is CASSQGLPGPYEQYF. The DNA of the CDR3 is TGTGCCAGCAGCCAAGGGCTTCCTGGCCCCTACGAGCAGTACTTC. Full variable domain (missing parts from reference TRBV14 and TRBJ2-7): EAGVTQFPSHSVIEKGQTVTLRCDPISGHDNLYWYRRVMGKEIKFLLHFVKESKQDESGMPNNRFLAERTGGTYSTLKVQPAELEDSGVYFCASSQGLPGPYEQYFGPGTRLTVT.

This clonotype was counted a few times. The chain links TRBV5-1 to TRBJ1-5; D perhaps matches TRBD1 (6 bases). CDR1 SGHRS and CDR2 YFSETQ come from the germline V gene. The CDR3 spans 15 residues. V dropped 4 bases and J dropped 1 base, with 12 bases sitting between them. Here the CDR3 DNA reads TGCGCCAGCAGCCTGCAGGGGTTGAGCAATCAGCCCCAGCATTTT. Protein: CASSLQGLSNQPQHF.

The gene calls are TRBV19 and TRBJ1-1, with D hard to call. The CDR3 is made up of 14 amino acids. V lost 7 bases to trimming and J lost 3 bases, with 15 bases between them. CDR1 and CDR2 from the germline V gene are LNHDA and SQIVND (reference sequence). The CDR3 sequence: CASTRGVLDTEAFF. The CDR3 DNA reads TGTGCCAGTACTCGAGGCGTTTTAGACACTGAAGCTTTCTTT.